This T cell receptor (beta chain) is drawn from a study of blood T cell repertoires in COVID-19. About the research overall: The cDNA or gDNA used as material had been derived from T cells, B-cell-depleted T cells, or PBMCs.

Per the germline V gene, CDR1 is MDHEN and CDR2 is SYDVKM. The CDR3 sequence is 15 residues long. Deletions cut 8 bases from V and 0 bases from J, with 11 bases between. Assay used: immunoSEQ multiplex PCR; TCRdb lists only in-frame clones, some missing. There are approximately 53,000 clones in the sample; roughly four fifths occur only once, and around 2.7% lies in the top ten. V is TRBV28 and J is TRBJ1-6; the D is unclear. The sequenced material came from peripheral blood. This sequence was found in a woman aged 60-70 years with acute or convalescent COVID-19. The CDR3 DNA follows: TGTGCCAGCCGGGTACCGCTCTCCTATAATTCACCCCTCCACTTT. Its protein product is CASRVPLSYNSPLHF.